The present TCR beta chain was sequenced within a study of Tregs in tolerant kidney transplant recipients. Whole-study results and caveats: Tolerant patients' donor-specific Tregs expanded beyond overall Tregs, suggesting antigen-driven growth.

A note on this clone: Antigen: not known.

Sequencing used immunoSEQ multiplex PCR; TCRdb keeps in-frame clones, though not all of them. Counted here are 75,000 to 80,000 clones, 75% to 95% occurring once; the ten biggest clones make up approximately 0.3%. CDR3 length: 13 amino acids. The V gene's germline CDR1 is LNHDA and CDR2 SQIVND (reference sequence). V shed 7 bases, J shed 7 bases, and the junction held 5 bases outside the gene matches. This TCR was recovered from a human donor who received a combined kidney and bone marrow transplant. The sample consisted of Tregs from blood, taken before the transplant. V is TRBV19 and J is TRBJ2-7, with 12 bases lining up with TRBD1. The CDR3 spells CASTGQGAGEQYF. Written as DNA, the CDR3 is TGTGCCAGTACGGGACAGGGGGCTGGAGAGCAGTACTTC.